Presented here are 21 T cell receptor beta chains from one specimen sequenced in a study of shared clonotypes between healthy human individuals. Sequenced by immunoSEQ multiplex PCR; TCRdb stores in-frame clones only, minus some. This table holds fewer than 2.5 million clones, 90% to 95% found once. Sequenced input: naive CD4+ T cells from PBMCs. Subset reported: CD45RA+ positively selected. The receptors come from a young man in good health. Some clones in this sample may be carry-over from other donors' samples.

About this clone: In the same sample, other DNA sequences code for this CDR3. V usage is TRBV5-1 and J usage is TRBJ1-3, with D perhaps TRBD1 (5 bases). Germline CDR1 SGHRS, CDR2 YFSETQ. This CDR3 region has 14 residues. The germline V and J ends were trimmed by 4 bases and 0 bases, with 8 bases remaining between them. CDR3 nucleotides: TGCGCCAGCAGCCCACAGGTCTCTGGAAACACCATATATTTT. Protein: CASSPQVSGNTIYF.

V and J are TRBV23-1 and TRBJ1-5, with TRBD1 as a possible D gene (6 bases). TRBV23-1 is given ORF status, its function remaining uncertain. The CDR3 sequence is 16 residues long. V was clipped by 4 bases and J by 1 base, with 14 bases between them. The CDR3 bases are TGCGCCAGCAGTCGTTGTCCAGGGACAAGCAATCAGCCCCAGCATTTT. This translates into CASSRCPGTSNQPQHF.

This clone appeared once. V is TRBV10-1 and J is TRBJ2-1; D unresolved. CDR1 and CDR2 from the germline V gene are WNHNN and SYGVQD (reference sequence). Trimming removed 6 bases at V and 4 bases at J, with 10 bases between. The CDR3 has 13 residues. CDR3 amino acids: CASRLSMYNEQFF. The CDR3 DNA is TGCGCCAGCAGACTGAGTATGTACAATGAGCAGTTCTTC.

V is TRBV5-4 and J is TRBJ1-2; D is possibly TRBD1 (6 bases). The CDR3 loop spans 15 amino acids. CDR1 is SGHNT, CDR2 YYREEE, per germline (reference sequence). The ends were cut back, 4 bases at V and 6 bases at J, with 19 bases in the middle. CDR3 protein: CASSPRDTFSHGYTF. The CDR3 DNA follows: TGTGCCAGCAGCCCCCGGGACACCTTCAGTCATGGCTACACCTTC.

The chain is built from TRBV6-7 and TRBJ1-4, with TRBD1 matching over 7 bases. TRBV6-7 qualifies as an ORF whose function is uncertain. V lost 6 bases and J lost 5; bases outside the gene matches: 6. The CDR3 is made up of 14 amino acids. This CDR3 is CASSPEQGNEKLFF. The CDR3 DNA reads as TGTGCCAGCAGCCCAGAACAGGGGAATGAAAAACTGTTTTTT.

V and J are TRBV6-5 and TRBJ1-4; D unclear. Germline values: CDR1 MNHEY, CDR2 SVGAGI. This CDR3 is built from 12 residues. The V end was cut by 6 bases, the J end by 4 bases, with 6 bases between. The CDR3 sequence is CASRGDNEKLFF. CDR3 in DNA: TGTGCCAGCAGGGGAGATAATGAAAAACTGTTTTTT.

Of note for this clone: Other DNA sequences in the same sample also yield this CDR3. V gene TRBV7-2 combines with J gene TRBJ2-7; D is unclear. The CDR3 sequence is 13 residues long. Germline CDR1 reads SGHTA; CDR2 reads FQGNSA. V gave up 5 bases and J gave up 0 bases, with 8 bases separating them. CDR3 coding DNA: TGTGCCAGCAGCCGCCCCAGCTCCTACGAGCAGTACTTC. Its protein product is CASSRPSSYEQYF.

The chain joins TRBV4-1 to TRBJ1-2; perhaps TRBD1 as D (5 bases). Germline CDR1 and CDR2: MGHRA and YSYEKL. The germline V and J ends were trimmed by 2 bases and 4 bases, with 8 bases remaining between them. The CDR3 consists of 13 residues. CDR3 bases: TGCGCCAGCAGCCAACAGGGCGGCTATGGCTACACCTTC. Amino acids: CASSQQGGYGYTF.

CDR3 protein: CASSVGSTEGDTQYF. Written as DNA, the CDR3 is TGTGCCAGCAGCGTAGGCAGCACCGAAGGGGATACGCAGTATTTT. This chain uses TRBV9 with TRBJ2-3; D unclear. The CDR3 totals 15 residues. Trimming removed 0 bases from V and 6 bases from J, with 14 bases in between. Per the germline V gene, CDR1 is SGDLS and CDR2 is YYNGEE.

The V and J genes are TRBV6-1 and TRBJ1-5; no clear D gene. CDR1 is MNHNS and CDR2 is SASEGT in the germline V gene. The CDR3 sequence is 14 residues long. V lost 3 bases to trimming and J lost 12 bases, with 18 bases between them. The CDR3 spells CASSESLILPLQHF. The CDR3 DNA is TGTGCCAGCAGTGAGTCACTAATCCTCCCACTCCAGCATTTT.

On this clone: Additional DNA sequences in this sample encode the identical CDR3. The CDR3 spells CASSFRVANEKLFF. CDR3 bases: TGTGCCAGCAGCTTCCGGGTTGCTAATGAAAAACTGTTTTTT. The V call is TRBV7-2, the J call TRBJ1-4, with D unclear. Germline V lookup: CDR1 SGHTA, CDR2 FQGNSA. This CDR3 has 14 residues. Trimming removed 3 bases at V and 3 bases at J, with 8 bases between. Full variable domain (rest looked up from reference TRBV7-2 and TRBJ1-4): GAGVSQSPSNKVTEKGKDVELRCDPISGHTALYWYRQSLGQGLEFLIYFQGNSAPDKSGLPSDRFSAERTGGSVSTLTIQRTQQEDSAVYLCASSFRVANEKLFFGSGTQLSVL.

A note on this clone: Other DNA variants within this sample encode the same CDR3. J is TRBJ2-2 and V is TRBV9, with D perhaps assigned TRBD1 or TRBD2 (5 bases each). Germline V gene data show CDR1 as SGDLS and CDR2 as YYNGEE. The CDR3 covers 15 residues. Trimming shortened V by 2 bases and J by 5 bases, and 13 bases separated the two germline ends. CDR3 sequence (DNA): TGTGCCAGCAGCGTTGGGACGGTGTCGACCGGGGAGCTGTTTTTT. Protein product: CASSVGTVSTGELFF.

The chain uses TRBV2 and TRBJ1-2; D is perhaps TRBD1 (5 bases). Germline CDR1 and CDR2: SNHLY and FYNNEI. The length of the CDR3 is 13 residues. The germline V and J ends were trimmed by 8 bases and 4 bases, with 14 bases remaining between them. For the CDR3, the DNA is TGTGCCAGCGGGGGGGAGAGGAGCTATGGCTACACCTTC. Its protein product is CASGGERSYGYTF. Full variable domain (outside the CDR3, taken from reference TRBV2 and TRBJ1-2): EPEVTQTPSHQVTQMGQEVILRCVPISNHLYFYWYRQILGQKVEFLVSFYNNEISEKSEIFDDQFSVERPDGSNFTLKIRSTKLEDSAMYFCASGGERSYGYTFGSGTRLTVV.

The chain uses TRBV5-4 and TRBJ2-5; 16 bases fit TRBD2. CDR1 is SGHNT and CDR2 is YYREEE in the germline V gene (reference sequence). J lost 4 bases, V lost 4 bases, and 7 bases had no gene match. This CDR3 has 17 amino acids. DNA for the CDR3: TGTGCCAGCAGCCCGGGACTAGCGGGAGGGCGAGGAGAGACCCAGTACTTC. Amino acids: CASSPGLAGGRGETQYF.

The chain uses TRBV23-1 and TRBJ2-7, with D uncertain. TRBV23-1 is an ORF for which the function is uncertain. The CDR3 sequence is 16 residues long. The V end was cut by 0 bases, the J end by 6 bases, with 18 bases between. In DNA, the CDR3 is TGCGCCAGCAGTCAATCGCGTAAGGATTCGGAGACCGAGCAGTACTTC. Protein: CASSQSRKDSETEQYF.

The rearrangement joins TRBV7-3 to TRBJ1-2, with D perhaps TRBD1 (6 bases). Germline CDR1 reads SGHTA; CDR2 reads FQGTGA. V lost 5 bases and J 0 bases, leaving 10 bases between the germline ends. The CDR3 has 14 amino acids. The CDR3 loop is CASSLGTTNYGYTF. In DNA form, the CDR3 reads TGTGCCAGCAGCCTCGGGACAACTAACTATGGCTACACCTTC.

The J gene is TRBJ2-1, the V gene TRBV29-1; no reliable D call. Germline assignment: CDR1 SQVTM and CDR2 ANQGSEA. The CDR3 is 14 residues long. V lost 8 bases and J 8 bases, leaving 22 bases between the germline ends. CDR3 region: CSSTTGKRFDEQFF. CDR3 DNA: TGCAGCTCCACGACCGGAAAGAGGTTCGATGAGCAGTTCTTC.

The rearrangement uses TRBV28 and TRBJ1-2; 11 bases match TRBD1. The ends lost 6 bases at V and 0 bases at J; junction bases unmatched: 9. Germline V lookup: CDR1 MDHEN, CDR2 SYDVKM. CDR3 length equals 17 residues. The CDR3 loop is CASSSPGQGGPNYGYTF. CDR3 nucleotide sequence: TGTGCCAGCAGCTCCCCGGGACAGGGGGGGCCTAACTATGGCTACACCTTC.

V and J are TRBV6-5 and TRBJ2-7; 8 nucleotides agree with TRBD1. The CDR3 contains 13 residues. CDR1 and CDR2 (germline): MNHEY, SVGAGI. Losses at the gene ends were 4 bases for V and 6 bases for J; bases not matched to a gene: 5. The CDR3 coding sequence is TGTGCCAGCAGTTCCGGACAGGGTGGCGAGCAGTACTTC. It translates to CASSSGQGGEQYF.

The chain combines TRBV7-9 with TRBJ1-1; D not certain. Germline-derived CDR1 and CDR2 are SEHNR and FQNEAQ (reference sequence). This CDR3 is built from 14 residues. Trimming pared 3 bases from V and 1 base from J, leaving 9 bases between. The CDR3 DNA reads TGTGCCAGCAGCTTCCACAGCGAGAACACTGAAGCTTTCTTT. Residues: CASSFHSENTEAFF.

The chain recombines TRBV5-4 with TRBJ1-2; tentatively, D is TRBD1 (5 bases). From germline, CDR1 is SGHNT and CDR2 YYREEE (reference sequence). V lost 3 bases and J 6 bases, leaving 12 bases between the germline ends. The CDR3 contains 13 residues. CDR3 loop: CASSSPGPDGYTF. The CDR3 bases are TGTGCCAGCAGCTCGCCGGGGCCCGATGGCTACACCTTC.